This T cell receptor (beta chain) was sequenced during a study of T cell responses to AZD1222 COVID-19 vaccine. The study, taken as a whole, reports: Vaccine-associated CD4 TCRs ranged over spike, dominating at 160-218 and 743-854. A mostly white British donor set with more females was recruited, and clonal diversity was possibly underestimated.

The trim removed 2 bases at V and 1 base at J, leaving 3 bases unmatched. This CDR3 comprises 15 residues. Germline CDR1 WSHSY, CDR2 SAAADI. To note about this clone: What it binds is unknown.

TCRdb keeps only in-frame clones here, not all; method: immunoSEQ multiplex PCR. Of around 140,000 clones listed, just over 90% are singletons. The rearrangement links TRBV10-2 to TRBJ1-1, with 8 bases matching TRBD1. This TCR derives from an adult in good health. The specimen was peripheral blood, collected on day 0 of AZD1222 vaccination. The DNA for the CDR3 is TGCGCCAGCAGTGAGACAGGACAGGGGAACACTGAAGCTTTCTTT. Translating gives CASSETGQGNTEAFF.